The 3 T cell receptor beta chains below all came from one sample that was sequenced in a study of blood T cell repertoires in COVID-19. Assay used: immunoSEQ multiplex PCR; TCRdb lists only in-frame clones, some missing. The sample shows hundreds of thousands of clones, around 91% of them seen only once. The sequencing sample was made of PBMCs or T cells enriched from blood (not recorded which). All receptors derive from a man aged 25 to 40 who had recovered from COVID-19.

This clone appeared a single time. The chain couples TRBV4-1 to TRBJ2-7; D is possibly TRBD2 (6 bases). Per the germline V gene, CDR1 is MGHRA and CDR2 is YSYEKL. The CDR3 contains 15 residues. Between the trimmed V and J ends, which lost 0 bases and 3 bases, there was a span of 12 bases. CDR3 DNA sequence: TGCGCCAGCAGCCAAGAGAGGCGGGAAAACTACGAGCAGTACTTC. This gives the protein CASSQERRENYEQYF.

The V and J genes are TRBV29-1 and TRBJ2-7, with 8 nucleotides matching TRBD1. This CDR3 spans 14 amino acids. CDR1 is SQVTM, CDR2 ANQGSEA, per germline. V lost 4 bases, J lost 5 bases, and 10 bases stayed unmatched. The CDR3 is CSVAGGVGGHEQYF. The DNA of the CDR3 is TGCAGCGTTGCAGGGGGCGTTGGCGGGCACGAGCAGTACTTC.

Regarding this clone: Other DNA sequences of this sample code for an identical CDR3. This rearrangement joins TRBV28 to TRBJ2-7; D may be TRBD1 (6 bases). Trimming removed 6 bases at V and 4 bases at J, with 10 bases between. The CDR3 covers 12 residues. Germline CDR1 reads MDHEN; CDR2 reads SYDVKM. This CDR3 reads CASRAGDYEQYF. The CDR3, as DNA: TGTGCCAGCAGGGCAGGGGATTACGAGCAGTACTTC.